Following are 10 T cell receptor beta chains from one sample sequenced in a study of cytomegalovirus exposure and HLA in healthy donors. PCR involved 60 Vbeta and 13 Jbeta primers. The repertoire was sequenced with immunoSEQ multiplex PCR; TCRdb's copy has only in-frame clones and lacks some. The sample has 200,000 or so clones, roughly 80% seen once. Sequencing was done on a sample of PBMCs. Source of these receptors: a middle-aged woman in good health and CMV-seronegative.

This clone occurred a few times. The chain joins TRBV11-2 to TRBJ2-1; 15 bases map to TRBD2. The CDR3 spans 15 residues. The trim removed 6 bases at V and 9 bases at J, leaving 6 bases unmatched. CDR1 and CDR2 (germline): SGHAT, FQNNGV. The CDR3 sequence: CASRTGTSGRSEQFF. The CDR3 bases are TGTGCCAGCAGGACCGGGACTAGCGGGAGGAGTGAGCAGTTCTTC.

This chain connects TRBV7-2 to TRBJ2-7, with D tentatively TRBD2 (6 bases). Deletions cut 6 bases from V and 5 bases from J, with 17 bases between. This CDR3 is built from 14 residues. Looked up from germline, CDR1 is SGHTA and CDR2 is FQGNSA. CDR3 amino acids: CASSPLGRGNEQYF. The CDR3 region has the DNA TGTGCCAGCAGTCCCCTTGGACGCGGGAACGAGCAGTACTTC.

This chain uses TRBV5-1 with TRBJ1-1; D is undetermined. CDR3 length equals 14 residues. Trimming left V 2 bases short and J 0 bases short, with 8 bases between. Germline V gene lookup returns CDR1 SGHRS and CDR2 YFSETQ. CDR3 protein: CASSFSQMNTEAFF. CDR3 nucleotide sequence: TGCGCCAGCAGCTTTTCACAGATGAACACTGAAGCTTTCTTT.

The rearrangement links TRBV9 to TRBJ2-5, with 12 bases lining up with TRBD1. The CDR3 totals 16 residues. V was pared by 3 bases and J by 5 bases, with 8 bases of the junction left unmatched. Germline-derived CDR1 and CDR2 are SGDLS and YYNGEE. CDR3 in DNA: TGTGCCAGCAGCGCAGGGACAGGGGGCTTAAGGGAGACCCAGTACTTC. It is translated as CASSAGTGGLRETQYF. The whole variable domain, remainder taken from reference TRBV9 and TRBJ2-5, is DSGVTQTPKHLITATGQRVTLRCSPRSGDLSVYWYQQSLDQGLQFLIQYYNGEERAKGNILERFSAQQFPDLHSELNLSSLELGDSALYFCASSAGTGGLRETQYFGPGTRLLVL.

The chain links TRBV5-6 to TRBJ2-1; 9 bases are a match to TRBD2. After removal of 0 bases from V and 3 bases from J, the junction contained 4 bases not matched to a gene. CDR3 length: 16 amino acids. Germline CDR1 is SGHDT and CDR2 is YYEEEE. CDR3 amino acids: CASSLVSGSVYNEQFF. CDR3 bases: TGTGCCAGCAGCTTGGTTAGCGGGAGTGTCTACAATGAGCAGTTCTTC.

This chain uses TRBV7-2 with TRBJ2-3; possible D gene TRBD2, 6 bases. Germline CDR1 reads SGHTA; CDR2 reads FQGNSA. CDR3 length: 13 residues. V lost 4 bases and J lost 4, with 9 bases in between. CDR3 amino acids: CASSSRRADTQYF. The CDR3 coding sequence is TGTGCCAGCAGCTCAAGGAGGGCAGATACGCAGTATTTT.

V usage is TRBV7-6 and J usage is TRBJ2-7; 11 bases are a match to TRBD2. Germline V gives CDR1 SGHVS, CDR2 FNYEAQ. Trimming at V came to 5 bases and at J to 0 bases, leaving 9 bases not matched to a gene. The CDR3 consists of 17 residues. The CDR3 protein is CASSPNIAGGPSYEQYF. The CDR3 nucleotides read TGTGCCAGCAGCCCCAATATAGCGGGAGGGCCCTCCTACGAGCAGTACTTC.

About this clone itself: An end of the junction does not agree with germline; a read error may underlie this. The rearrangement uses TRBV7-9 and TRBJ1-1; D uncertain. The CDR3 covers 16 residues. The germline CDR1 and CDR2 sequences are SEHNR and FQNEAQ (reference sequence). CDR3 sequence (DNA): TGTTCCAGCAGCTTCCCCGTACAGATCATGAACACTGAAGCTTTCTTT. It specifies CSSSFPVQIMNTEAFF.

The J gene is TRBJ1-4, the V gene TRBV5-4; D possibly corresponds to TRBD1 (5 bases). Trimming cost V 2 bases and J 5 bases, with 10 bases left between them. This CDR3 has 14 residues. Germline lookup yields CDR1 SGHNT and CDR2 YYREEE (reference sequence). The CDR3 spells CASSFAGGNEKLFF. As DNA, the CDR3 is TGTGCCAGCAGCTTTGCGGGGGGAAATGAAAAACTGTTTTTT.

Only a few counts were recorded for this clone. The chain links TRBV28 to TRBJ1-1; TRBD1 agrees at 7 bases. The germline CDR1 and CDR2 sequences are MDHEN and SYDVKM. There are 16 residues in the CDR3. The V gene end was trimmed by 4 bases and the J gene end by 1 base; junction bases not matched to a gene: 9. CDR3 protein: CASSSWTGGSNTEAFF. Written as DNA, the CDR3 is TGTGCCAGCAGTTCGTGGACAGGAGGATCGAACACTGAAGCTTTCTTT.